This T cell receptor (beta chain) stems from a study of T cell responses to AZD1222 COVID-19 vaccine. Only in-frame clones appear in the TCRdb table, and some are missing; sequencing was by immunoSEQ multiplex PCR. Of roughly 100,000 clones listed, 90% to 95% are singletons. This CDR3 is built from 17 residues. Trimming at V came to 0 bases and at J to 4 bases, leaving 7 bases not matched to a gene. CDR1 and CDR2 (germline): MNHNS, SASEGT. The chain has TRBV6-1 and TRBJ2-3; TRBD2 aligns across 10 bases. The sequence was obtained from an adult in good health. The sequencing used peripheral blood, collected on day 0 of AZD1222 vaccination. CDR3 residues: CASSEAWLAGAADTQYF. Here the CDR3 DNA reads TGTGCCAGCAGTGAAGCATGGCTAGCGGGAGCGGCAGATACGCAGTATTTT.